The TCR beta chain under discussion was sequenced for a study of cytomegalovirus exposure and HLA in healthy donors. On the study more broadly: About 180 million T cells yielded 110 million or so unique TCR beta sequences in earlier analysis.

This clone came up a few times. Use of 60 Vbeta and 13 Jbeta primers characterized the PCR. The assay was immunoSEQ multiplex PCR, and TCRdb's table has in-frame clones only and misses some. The data contain tens of thousands of clones, 74% of them singletons. This CDR3 region has 14 residues. V shed 3 bases and J shed 0 bases, with 8 bases lying between them. Germline CDR1 MNHEY, CDR2 SMNVEV (reference sequence). The genes are TRBV27 and TRBJ1-2, with D uncertain. The sample comprised PBMCs. This sequence originates from a man aged 35 to 55 in good health and CMV-seropositive. CDR3 DNA sequence: TGTGCCAGCAGTTTGGGCAGCTCTAACTATGGCTACACCTTC. The encoded protein is CASSLGSSNYGYTF.